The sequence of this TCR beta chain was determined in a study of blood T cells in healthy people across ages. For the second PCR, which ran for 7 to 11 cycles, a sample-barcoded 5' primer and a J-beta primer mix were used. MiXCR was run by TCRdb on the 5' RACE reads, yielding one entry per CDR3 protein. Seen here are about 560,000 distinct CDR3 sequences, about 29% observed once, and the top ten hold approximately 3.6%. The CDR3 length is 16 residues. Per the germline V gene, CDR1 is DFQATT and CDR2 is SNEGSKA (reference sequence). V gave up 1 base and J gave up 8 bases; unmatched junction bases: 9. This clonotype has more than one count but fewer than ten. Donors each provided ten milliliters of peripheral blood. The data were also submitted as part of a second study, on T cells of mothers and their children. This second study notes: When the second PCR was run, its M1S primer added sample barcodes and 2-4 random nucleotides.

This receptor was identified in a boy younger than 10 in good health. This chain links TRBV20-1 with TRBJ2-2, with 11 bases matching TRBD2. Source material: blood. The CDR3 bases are TGCAGTGCTAGAGTTGGTAGCGGGGGGGCCCCGGGGGAGCTGTTTTTT. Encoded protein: CSARVGSGGAPGELFF.